These T cell receptor beta chains were read from a single sample in a study of shared clonotypes between healthy human individuals. Using immunoSEQ multiplex PCR, the repertoire was profiled, and TCRdb retains in-frame clones only, with some absent. Among about 1.1 million clones listed, roughly 80% were seen once. The sample consisted of memory CD4+ T cells from PBMCs. All receptors come from a young man in good health. Some clones in this sample may be carry-over from other donors' samples. The CDR3 runs from the conserved cysteine through the conserved F or W. A D gene is named only where the DNA matches it firmly. A clone size is listed for some rows: how often the clone was seen (once, few, many), or a class if it is expanded.

CASRVGGWHEQYF,TGTGCCAGCAGGGTGGGAGGGTGGCACGAGCAGTACTTC,TRBJ2-7,TRBV28,once,TRBD2
CASSFSGYAYNEQFF,TGTGCCAGCAGCTTCAGCGGGTACGCCTACAATGAGCAGTTCTTC,TRBJ2-1,TRBV7-2,NA,NA
CASSQAGTRYYEQYF,TGTGCCAGCAGCCAGGCCGGGACTCGATACTACGAGCAGTACTTC,TRBJ2-7,TRBV28,NA,NA
CASSIQGGSNQPQHF,TGTGCCAGTAGTATCCAGGGTGGCAGCAATCAGCCCCAGCATTTT,TRBJ1-5,TRBV19,NA,NA
CASSLYASGSADTQYF,TGTGCCAGCAGTTTATACGCTAGCGGGAGCGCAGATACGCAGTATTTT,TRBJ2-3,TRBV27,NA,TRBD2
CASSLQGATNEKLFF,TGCGCCAGCAGCCTACAGGGGGCGACTAATGAAAAACTGTTTTTT,TRBJ1-4,TRBV5-1,NA,TRBD1
CASSFGSGEQYF,TGTGCCAGCAGTTTCGGTTCCGGGGAGCAGTACTTC,TRBJ2-7,TRBV28,NA,NA
CASRGPNPTQETQYF,TGTGCCAGTAGAGGTCCCAACCCAACTCAAGAGACCCAGTACTTC,TRBJ2-5,TRBV19,NA,NA
CSVEVRADYNYEQYF,TGCAGCGTTGAAGTAAGGGCCGATTATAACTACGAGCAGTACTTC,TRBJ2-7,TRBV29-1,NA,NA
CASSPLETGVRTSGANVLTF,TGCGCCAGCAGCCCTTTAGAGACAGGGGTCAGAACTTCTGGGGCCAACGTCCTGACTTTC,TRBJ2-6,TRBV5-1,NA,TRBD1
CASRWATNEKLFF,TGTGCCAGCAGGTGGGCGACTAATGAAAAACTGTTTTTT,TRBJ1-4,TRBV28,NA,NA
CASRGTSGTYEQYF,TGTGCCAGCAGAGGGACTAGCGGCACCTACGAGCAGTACTTC,TRBJ2-7,TRBV11-1,NA,TRBD2
CASSLIGETQYF,TGTGCCAGCAGCTTAATTGGAGAGACCCAGTACTTC,TRBJ2-5,TRBV7-3,NA,NA
CASSLAGAQSSYNEQFF,TGTGCCAGCAGCTTAGCCGGCGCACAGAGCTCCTACAATGAGCAGTTCTTC,TRBJ2-1,TRBV11-2,once,NA
CASSSRIYTEAFF,TGTGCCAGCAGTTCAAGAATCTACACTGAAGCTTTCTTT,TRBJ1-1,TRBV25-1,NA,NA
CASSREGGSMNTEAFF,TGTGCCAGCAGTCGGGAAGGGGGCTCCATGAACACTGAAGCTTTCTTT,TRBJ1-1,TRBV7-8,NA,TRBD1
CASSRSGGDEQYF,TGTGCCAGCAGTCGAAGTGGGGGCGACGAGCAGTACTTC,TRBJ2-7,TRBV6-1,NA,NA
CASRPLYGGSVETQYF,TGTGCAAGTCGCCCCCTATATGGGGGGTCAGTAGAGACCCAGTACTTC,TRBJ2-5,TRBV12-2,NA,NA
CASSYSRSQYTQYF,TGTGCCAGCAGTTACTCGCGATCCCAGTATACGCAGTATTTT,TRBJ2-3,TRBV6-6,once,NA
CASSLIRTSGSYNEQFF,TGTGCCAGCAGCCTAATACGGACTAGCGGCTCCTACAATGAGCAGTTCTTC,TRBJ2-1,TRBV7-2,NA,TRBD2
CASRGRTGSNQPQHF,TGTGCCAGCAGGGGGAGGACAGGGAGCAATCAGCCCCAGCATTTT,TRBJ1-5,TRBV6-1,NA,TRBD1
CASSLTGGAPLSEAFF,TGCGCCAGCAGCCTCACAGGGGGCGCGCCCCTTTCTGAAGCTTTCTTT,TRBJ1-1,TRBV5-1,NA,TRBD1
CASGLIAGQNTEAFF,TGTGCCAGCGGGTTGATTGCAGGGCAGAACACTGAAGCTTTCTTT,TRBJ1-1,TRBV6-6,few,NA
CASSLWNTIYF,TGTGCCAGCAGTCTATGGAACACCATATATTTT,TRBJ1-3,TRBV6-1,NA,NA
CASSELGRVGTEAFF,TGTGCCAGCAGCGAGCTGGGCAGGGTGGGCACTGAAGCTTTCTTT,TRBJ1-1,TRBV9,NA,NA
CASSQEAGQGASDTQYF,TGCGCCAGCAGCCAAGAGGCGGGCCAGGGGGCCTCAGATACGCAGTATTTT,TRBJ2-3,TRBV4-3,once,TRBD1
CASSLNTFGQETQYF,TGTGCCAGCAGCTTGAACACTTTTGGCCAAGAGACCCAGTACTTC,TRBJ2-5,TRBV7-6,NA,NA
CASSITGQVDGYTF,TGCGCCAGCAGCATTACCGGACAGGTCGATGGCTACACCTTC,TRBJ1-2,TRBV5-1,NA,TRBD1
CAWRGGGSEAFF,TGTGCCTGGAGGGGAGGAGGGTCTGAAGCTTTCTTT,TRBJ1-1,TRBV30,NA,NA
CASSQDPGRIYYGYTF,TGCGCCAGCAGCCAAGACCCCGGACGGATCTACTATGGCTACACCTTC,TRBJ1-2,TRBV4-3,few,NA
CASSIGDGYTF,TGTGCCAGTAGTATAGGGGATGGCTACACCTTC,TRBJ1-2,TRBV19,NA,NA
CATSRVVLEEVRFF,TGTGCCACCAGCAGAGTGGTTCTAGAGGAAGTAAGGTTCTTC,TRBJ2-1,TRBV15,NA,NA
CASSNVGGLSNYGYTF,TGTGCCAGCAGTAATGTCGGAGGCCTCTCTAACTATGGCTACACCTTC,TRBJ1-2,TRBV28,many,NA
CASSDAGRRGFQHF,TGTGCCAGCAGTGATGCTGGTAGGAGGGGGTTCCAGCATTTT,TRBJ1-5,TRBV2,NA,NA
CASSPLALTGELFF,TGTGCCAGCTCGCCACTAGCGCTCACCGGGGAGCTGTTTTTT,TRBJ2-2,TRBV18,once,TRBD2
CASSLGGEGYGYTF,TGTGCCAGCAGTCTTGGGGGGGAGGGCTATGGCTACACCTTC,TRBJ1-2,TRBV27,NA,NA
CASSQGGGADTQYF,TGCGCCAGCAGCCAAGGAGGGGGCGCAGATACGCAGTATTTT,TRBJ2-3,TRBV4-1,NA,TRBD1
CASRPISGGPTDTQYF,TGCGCCAGCAGACCCATTAGCGGGGGGCCCACAGATACGCAGTATTTT,TRBJ2-3,TRBV5-1,NA,TRBD2
CASSWDGGDSEQYF,TGCGCCAGCAGCTGGGATGGCGGGGATAGCGAGCAGTACTTC,TRBJ2-7,TRBV5-1,NA,NA
CASSSDSGSGNEQYF,TGTGCCAGCAGTTCGGATAGCGGGAGTGGGAACGAGCAGTACTTC,TRBJ2-7,TRBV28,few,TRBD2
CASSDYSEQYF,TGTGCCAGCAGTGACTATAGCGAGCAGTACTTC,TRBJ2-7,TRBV2,NA,NA
CATSRGTGFMNTEAFF,TGTGCCACCAGCAGAGGGACAGGATTCATGAACACTGAAGCTTTCTTT,TRBJ1-1,TRBV15,few,TRBD1
CASSLSPGQPQEQYF,TGTGCCAGCAGTTTATCCCCAGGACAGCCCCAGGAGCAGTACTTC,TRBJ2-7,TRBV27,once,NA
CASSKNTGWGNEQYF,TGTGCCAGCAGCAAAAATACCGGCTGGGGTAACGAGCAGTACTTC,TRBJ2-7,TRBV21-1,many,NA
CASSLGQGDQPQHF,TGTGCCAGCAGCTTAGGACAGGGTGATCAGCCCCAGCATTTT,TRBJ1-5,TRBV7-9,NA,TRBD1
CASSVAGGVYEQYF,TGTGCCAGTTCTGTAGCGGGCGGGGTATACGAGCAGTACTTC,TRBJ2-7,TRBV2,NA,TRBD2
CASSLLLDSGGYTF,TGTGCCAGCAGCTTACTACTCGATTCCGGGGGCTACACCTTC,TRBJ1-2,TRBV7-2,NA,NA
CASSLEREGDNEQFF,TGTGCCAGCAGCTTAGAGCGAGAGGGCGACAATGAGCAGTTCTTC,TRBJ2-1,TRBV11-3,NA,NA
CASSLGRVNTGELFF,TGTGCCAGCAGTTTAGGCAGGGTGAACACCGGGGAGCTGTTTTTT,TRBJ2-2,TRBV28,NA,NA
CASSLDPGRGANVLTF,TGCGCCAGCAGCTTGGATCCGGGGCGAGGGGCCAACGTCCTGACTTTC,TRBJ2-6,TRBV5-1,NA,NA
CASSSPRGLGYGYTF,TGTGCCAGCAGCTCTCCCCGGGGGTTAGGATATGGCTACACCTTC,TRBJ1-2,TRBV28,NA,NA
CAWKGSFWAETQYF,TGTGCCTGGAAGGGGAGCTTTTGGGCAGAGACCCAGTACTTC,TRBJ2-5,TRBV30,NA,NA
CASSPNRDNGYGYTF,TGTGCCAGCTCACCGAATCGGGACAACGGCTATGGCTACACCTTC,TRBJ1-2,TRBV18,few,NA
CASSGGEDGYTF,TGTGCCAGCAGCGGGGGCGAGGATGGCTACACCTTC,TRBJ1-2,TRBV28,few,NA
CASSLRSRRETQYF,TGTGCCAGCAGCTTAAGATCCCGCCGAGAGACCCAGTACTTC,TRBJ2-5,TRBV7-3,NA,NA